The 12 T cell receptor beta chains reported below all come from one sample, sequenced in a study of blood T cells in healthy people across ages. Then a second PCR, running about 7 to 11 cycles, was carried out with a sample-barcoded 5' primer and a J-beta primer mix. TCRdb processed the 5' RACE reads anew with MiXCR; each CDR3 protein has one entry. Of 1.5 million to 2 million distinct CDR3 sequences detected, 49% appear once; the ten largest clones hold approximately 2.1%. The sample was blood. Receptor source: a woman in her forties in good health.

This rearrangement joins TRBV25-1 to TRBJ1-2; the match to TRBD1 covers 8 bases. The CDR3 spans 15 residues. The trim removed 1 base at V and 6 bases at J, leaving 7 bases unmatched. Germline V lookup: CDR1 MGHDK, CDR2 SYGVNS. As DNA, the CDR3 is TGTGCCAGCAGTGAATGGGCAGGGGGCGTGGATGGCTACACCTTC. This encodes CASSEWAGGVDGYTF.

V and J are TRBV9 and TRBJ2-7; 8 bases agree with TRBD1. The J call is in doubt because the DNA end fits TRBJ2-4 better. There are 15 residues in the CDR3. Germline lookup yields CDR1 SGDLS and CDR2 YYNGEE. The CDR3 here is CASSATGTGSNIQYF. The CDR3 DNA is TGTGCCAGCAGCGCAACCGGGACAGGCTCAAACATTCAGTACTTC.

This chain uses TRBV28 with TRBJ2-5, with D maybe TRBD1 (5 bases). This CDR3 contains 15 residues. CDR1 and CDR2 (germline): MDHEN, SYDVKM. Trimming pared 4 bases from V and 4 bases from J, leaving 16 bases between. The CDR3 DNA follows: TGTGCCAGCAGTTCCCTGCAGGGTAGCACAGAGACCCAGTACTTC. This encodes CASSSLQGSTETQYF.

This clonotype was recorded a few times. V is TRBV24-1 and J is TRBJ2-5; D remains ambiguous. This CDR3 contains 14 residues. The V end was cut by 3 bases, the J end by 1 base, with 8 bases between. The germline V gene has CDR1 KGHDR and CDR2 SFDVKD. The CDR3: CATSDDGVQETQYF. The DNA for the CDR3 is TGTGCCACCAGTGATGACGGAGTCCAAGAGACCCAGTACTTC.

The chain recombines TRBV5-1 with TRBJ2-1; 9 bases align to TRBD2. The closer fit of TRBJ2-7 to the DNA end suggests the J call may be wrong. Per the germline V gene, CDR1 is SGHRS and CDR2 is YFSETQ. The CDR3 has 16 amino acids. The CDR3 sequence is CASSLPSGVAYNEQYF. CDR3 nucleotide sequence: TGCGCCAGCAGCTTGCCTAGCGGGGTTGCCTACAATGAGCAGTACTTC.

The chain has TRBV20-1 and TRBJ2-4, with TRBD2 matching 9 bases. Near its end, the DNA agrees better with TRBJ2-5, so the J call may be wrong. This CDR3 is 17 amino acids long. The germline CDR1 and CDR2 sequences are DFQATT and SNEGSKA (reference sequence). The CDR3 loop reads CSAPDFRAGGVQETQYF. The CDR3 nucleotides read TGCAGTGCCCCGGATTTCCGAGCGGGGGGCGTCCAAGAGACCCAGTACTTC.

The chain employs TRBV15 and TRBJ2-3, with a tentative D call TRBD2 (5 bases). Germline V gene lookup returns CDR1 LNHNV and CDR2 YYDKDF (reference sequence). The CDR3 has 15 residues. Trimming removed 0 bases from V and 1 base from J, with 8 bases in between. As DNA, the CDR3 is TGTGCCACCAGCAGAGAACCGCGGGGCACAGATACGCAGTATTTT. Its translation: CATSREPRGTDTQYF.

This chain connects TRBV20-1 to TRBJ2-1; 7 bases align to TRBD2. Germline loops: CDR1 DFQATT, CDR2 SNEGSKA (reference sequence). CDR3 length equals 16 residues. V lost 0 bases, J lost 6 bases, and 11 bases stayed unmatched. CDR3 region: CSARDLGTILINEQFF. CDR3 sequence (DNA): TGCAGTGCTAGAGATCTCGGGACTATTCTGATCAATGAGCAGTTCTTC.

The genes are TRBV24-1 and TRBJ2-5; D unclear. V was pared by 0 bases and J by 1 base, with 8 bases between. This CDR3 is built from 15 residues. Germline loops: CDR1 KGHDR, CDR2 SFDVKD. CDR3: CATSDLHVGQETQYF. The CDR3 coding sequence is TGTGCCACCAGTGATTTGCACGTGGGCCAAGAGACCCAGTACTTC.

The V call is TRBV7-2, the J call TRBJ2-5, with D possibly TRBD2 on 5 matching bases. This CDR3 is 15 amino acids long. Germline V lookup: CDR1 SGHTA, CDR2 FQGNSA. V dropped 1 base and J dropped 5 bases, with 14 bases sitting between them. The CDR3 sequence: CASSLGGLSTETQYF. CDR3 nucleotides: TGTGCCAGCAGCTTAGGCGGACTTTCCACTGAGACCCAGTACTTC.

This chain links TRBV3-1 with TRBJ1-5, with D unclear. Deletions cut 1 base from V and 4 bases from J, with 11 bases between. The CDR3 loop spans 15 amino acids. In germline, CDR1 is LGHDT, CDR2 YNNKEL (reference sequence). DNA of the CDR3: TGTGCCAGCAGCCAAGGAAATGGTAATAATCAGCCCCAGCATTTT. Amino acid sequence: CASSQGNGNNQPQHF.

CDR3 sequence: CSASLLADNEQYF. CDR3 sequence (DNA): TGCAGTGCTAGCCTACTAGCGGACAATGAGCAGTACTTC. The V and J genes are TRBV20-1 and TRBJ2-1; TRBD2 agrees at 8 bases. The J call could be wrong; TRBJ2-7 is a better fit for the DNA end. CDR3 length: 13 amino acids. The germline CDR1 and CDR2 sequences are DFQATT and SNEGSKA (reference sequence).